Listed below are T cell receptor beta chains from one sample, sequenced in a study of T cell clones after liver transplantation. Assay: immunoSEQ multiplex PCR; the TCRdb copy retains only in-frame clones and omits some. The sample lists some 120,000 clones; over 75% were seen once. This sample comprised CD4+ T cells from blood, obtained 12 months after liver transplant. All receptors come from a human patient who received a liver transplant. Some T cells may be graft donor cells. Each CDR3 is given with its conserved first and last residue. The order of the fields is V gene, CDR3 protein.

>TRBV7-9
CASSGQAQETQYF
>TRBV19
CASSSTSGDLTTDTQYF
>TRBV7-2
CASSLALTSGSSHYEQYF
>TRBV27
CASSLGGGMEAFF
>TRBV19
CASNTPLEAFF
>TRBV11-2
CASSPHEGQETQYF
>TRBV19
CASSSQGIWAFF
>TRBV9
CASSVFTEQYF
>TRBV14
CASSRAMATEQFF
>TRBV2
CASSSQDRVSTDTQYF
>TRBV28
CASSFEMRTTYGYTF
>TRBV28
CASSPGGSNTEAFF
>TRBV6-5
CASSWGQGGNYGYTF
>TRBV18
CASSRTETYNEQFF
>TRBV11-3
CASSRLAGGPRETQYF
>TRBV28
CASSLFSGGVRNTEAFF
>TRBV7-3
CASSSGTGGTQYF